The rows below give T cell receptor beta chains drawn from one sample of a study of shared clonotypes between healthy human individuals. The data were produced by immunoSEQ multiplex PCR, yet TCRdb's version contains in-frame clones alone and is incomplete. The repertoire holds some 1 million clones, with roughly 80% as singletons. Sequences were obtained from memory CD4+ T cells sorted from blood. The receptors were sampled from a man younger than 35 in good health. CDR3s include the opening cysteine and the closing phenylalanine or tryptophan. A D gene is named only where the DNA matches it firmly. Clone sizes are given selectively: once, few, many, or a class where the clone is expanded.

j_call,clone_size,d_call,v_call,cdr3_nt,cdr3_aa
TRBJ1-1,-,TRBD1,TRBV4-2,TGTGCCAGCAGCCAAGATATGACAGGGCCAATTATCTTT,CASSQDMTGPIIF
TRBJ2-1,-,TRBD1,TRBV5-1,TGCGCCAGCAGCAGGGGACAGGTTTCCTACAATGAGCAGTTCTTC,CASSRGQVSYNEQFF
TRBJ2-1,-,-,TRBV5-4,TGTGCCAGCAGCGCTAGCGCCCAGGGGTCTGAGCAGTTCTTC,CASSASAQGSEQFF
TRBJ2-3,-,TRBD2,TRBV10-3,TGTGCCATCAGTGAGACTAGCGGGAGTTTCGATACGCAGTATTTT,CAISETSGSFDTQYF
TRBJ2-5,-,TRBD1,TRBV6-6,TGTGCCAGCAGTTCACACGACAGGGACCAAGAGACCCAGTACTTC,CASSSHDRDQETQYF
TRBJ2-7,-,TRBD2,TRBV9,TGTGCCAGCAGCGTAGATTCTGGCGGGAGACTTGGCGAGCAGTACTTC,CASSVDSGGRLGEQYF
TRBJ1-1,-,-,TRBV7-2,TGTGCCAGCAGCCACCTGGGGGGTGAAGCTTTCTTT,CASSHLGGEAFF
TRBJ2-5,-,-,TRBV6-1,TGTGCCAGCAGGAGGGGGTCGGGGACCCAGTACTTC,CASRRGSGTQYF
TRBJ1-1,-,-,TRBV19,TGTGCCAGTAGTATCGGGGGGCCGCTCACTGAAGCTTTCTTT,CASSIGGPLTEAFF
TRBJ2-1,-,-,TRBV2,TGTGCCAGCAGCTTTCCCAATGAGCAGTTCTTC,CASSFPNEQFF
TRBJ1-1,many,-,TRBV2,TGTGCCAGCAACGGCCTAAACCTCGGGTACACTGAAGCTTTCTTT,CASNGLNLGYTEAFF
TRBJ2-5,-,-,TRBV7-2,TGTGCCAGCAGCTATGGGACGGGCCAAGAGACCCAGTACTTC,CASSYGTGQETQYF
TRBJ1-2,once,-,TRBV5-1,TGCGCCAGCAGCTTGGACAGGTCGATCTATGGCTACACCTTC,CASSLDRSIYGYTF
TRBJ2-7,-,TRBD2,TRBV5-6,TGTGCCAGCAGTTTTGGGAGGCGGGAGGTCTCCTACGAGCAGTACTTC,CASSFGRREVSYEQYF
TRBJ2-7,-,-,TRBV9,TGTGCCAGCAGCGCTACAGGGAAGGGGGAGCAGTACTTC,CASSATGKGEQYF
TRBJ2-7,-,-,TRBV18,TGTGCCAGCTCCCAAGGGCCCTACGAGCAGTACTTC,CASSQGPYEQYF
TRBJ1-2,-,-,TRBV11-1,TGTGCCAGCAGCTCGGGACAAATCGGAGGCTACACCTTC,CASSSGQIGGYTF
TRBJ1-1,-,-,TRBV19,TGTGCCAGTAGTATAGGGCAAAACACTGAAGCTTTCTTT,CASSIGQNTEAFF
TRBJ1-4,-,TRBD1,TRBV30,TGTGCCTGGGGTCGGACAGGGGGCGAGGGTGAAAAACTGTTTTTT,CAWGRTGGEGEKLFF
TRBJ2-3,-,-,TRBV7-2,TGTGCCAGCAGTACACAGGTCGCAGATACGCAGTATTTT,CASSTQVADTQYF
TRBJ2-5,-,-,TRBV5-4,TGTGCCAGCAACAGAGGTGGGAGGGGTTACAGGGACGAAGAGACCCAGTACTTC,CASNRGGRGYRDEETQYF
TRBJ2-7,once,-,TRBV5-4,TGTGCCAGCAGCCCCCCGGCCGGGGGAGAGCAGTACTTC,CASSPPAGGEQYF
TRBJ1-6,once,TRBD1,TRBV28,TGTGCCAGCAGTTCCGTACAGGGGAGGAAGTCCTATAATTCACCCCTCCACTTT,CASSSVQGRKSYNSPLHF
TRBJ2-5,-,-,TRBV29-1,TGCAGCGTTGCACCTAGGCTCCAAGAGACCCAGTACTTC,CSVAPRLQETQYF
TRBJ2-3,few,-,TRBV6-5,TGTGCCAGCAGTCAAGCAATGGCAGATACGCAGTATTTT,CASSQAMADTQYF
TRBJ1-1,-,-,TRBV20-1,TGCAGTGCTAGGGGGGAAGCTTTCTTT,CSARGEAFF
TRBJ2-7,-,-,TRBV30,TGTGCCTGGAGTGTTCCTCAGGGGCGCGAGCAGTACTTC,CAWSVPQGREQYF